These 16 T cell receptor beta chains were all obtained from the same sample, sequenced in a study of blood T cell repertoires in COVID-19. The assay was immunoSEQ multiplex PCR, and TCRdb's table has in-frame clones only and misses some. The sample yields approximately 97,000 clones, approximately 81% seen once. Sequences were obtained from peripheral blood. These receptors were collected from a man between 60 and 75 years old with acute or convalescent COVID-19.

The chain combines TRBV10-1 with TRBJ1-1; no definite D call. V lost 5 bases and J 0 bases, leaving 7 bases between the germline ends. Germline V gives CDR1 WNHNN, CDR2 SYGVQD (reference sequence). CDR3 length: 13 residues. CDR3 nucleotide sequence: TGCGCCAGCAGTCCAGACATGAACACTGAAGCTTTCTTT. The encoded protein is CASSPDMNTEAFF.

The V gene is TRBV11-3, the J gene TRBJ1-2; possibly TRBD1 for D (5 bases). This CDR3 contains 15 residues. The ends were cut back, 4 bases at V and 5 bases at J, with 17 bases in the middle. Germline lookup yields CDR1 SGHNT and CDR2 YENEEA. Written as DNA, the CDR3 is TGTGCCAGCAGCTCCAAACGACCCGACAGTTATGGCTACACCTTC. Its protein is CASSSKRPDSYGYTF.

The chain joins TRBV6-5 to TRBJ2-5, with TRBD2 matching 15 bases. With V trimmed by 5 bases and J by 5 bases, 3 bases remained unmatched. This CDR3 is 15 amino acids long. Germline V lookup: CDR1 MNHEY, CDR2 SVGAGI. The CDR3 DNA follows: TGTGCCAGCAGTAGGACTAGCGGGGGGGATGAGACCCAGTACTTC. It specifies CASSRTSGGDETQYF.

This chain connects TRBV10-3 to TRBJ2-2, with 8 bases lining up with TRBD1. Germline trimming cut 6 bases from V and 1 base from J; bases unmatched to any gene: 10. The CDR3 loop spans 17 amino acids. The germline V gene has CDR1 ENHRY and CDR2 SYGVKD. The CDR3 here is CAIRQGASSMNTGELFF. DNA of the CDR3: TGTGCCATCAGGCAGGGGGCGTCCAGCATGAACACCGGGGAGCTGTTTTTT.

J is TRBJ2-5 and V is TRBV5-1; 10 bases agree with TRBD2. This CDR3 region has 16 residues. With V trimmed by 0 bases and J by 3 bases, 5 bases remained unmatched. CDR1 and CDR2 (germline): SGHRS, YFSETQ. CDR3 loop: CASSLGLAGDKETQYF. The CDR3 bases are TGCGCCAGCAGCTTGGGCCTAGCGGGAGACAAAGAGACCCAGTACTTC.

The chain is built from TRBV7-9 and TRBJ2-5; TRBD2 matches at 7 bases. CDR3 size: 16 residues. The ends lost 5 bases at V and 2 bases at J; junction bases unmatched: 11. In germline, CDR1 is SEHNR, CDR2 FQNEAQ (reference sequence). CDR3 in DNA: TGTGCCAGCAGCCCTCGACTAGCCGTGATACAAGAGACCCAGTACTTC. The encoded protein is CASSPRLAVIQETQYF. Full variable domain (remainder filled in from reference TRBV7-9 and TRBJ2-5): DTGVSQNPRHKITKRGQNVTFRCDPISEHNRLYWYRQTLGQGPEFLTYFQNEAQLEKSRLLSDRFSAERPKGSFSTLEIQRTEQGDSAMYLCASSPRLAVIQETQYFGPGTRLLVL.

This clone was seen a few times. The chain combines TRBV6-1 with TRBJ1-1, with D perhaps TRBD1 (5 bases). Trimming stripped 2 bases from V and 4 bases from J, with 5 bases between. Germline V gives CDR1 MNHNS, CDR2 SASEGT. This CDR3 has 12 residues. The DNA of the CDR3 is TGTGCCAGCAGTGAAAGGGGCACTGAAGCTTTCTTT. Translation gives CASSERGTEAFF.

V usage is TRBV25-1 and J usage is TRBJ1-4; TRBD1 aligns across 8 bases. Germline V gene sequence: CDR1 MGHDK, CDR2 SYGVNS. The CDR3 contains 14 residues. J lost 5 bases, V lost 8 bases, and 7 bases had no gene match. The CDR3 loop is CASGSRDRNEKLFF. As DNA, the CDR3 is TGTGCCAGCGGATCCCGGGACAGGAATGAAAAACTGTTTTTT.

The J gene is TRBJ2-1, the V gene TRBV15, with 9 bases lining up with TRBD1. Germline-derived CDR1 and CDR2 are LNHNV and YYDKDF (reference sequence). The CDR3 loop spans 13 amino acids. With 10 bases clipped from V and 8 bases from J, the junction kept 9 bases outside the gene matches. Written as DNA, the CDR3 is TGTGCCAGCGGGGAACAGGGGGCCTATGAGCAGTTCTTC. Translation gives CASGEQGAYEQFF.

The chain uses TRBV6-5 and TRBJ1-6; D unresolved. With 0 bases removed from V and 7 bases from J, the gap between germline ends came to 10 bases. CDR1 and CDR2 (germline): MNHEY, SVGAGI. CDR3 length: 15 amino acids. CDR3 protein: CASSYSPGGNSPLHF. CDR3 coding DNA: TGTGCCAGCAGTTACTCACCGGGAGGGAATTCACCCCTCCACTTT.

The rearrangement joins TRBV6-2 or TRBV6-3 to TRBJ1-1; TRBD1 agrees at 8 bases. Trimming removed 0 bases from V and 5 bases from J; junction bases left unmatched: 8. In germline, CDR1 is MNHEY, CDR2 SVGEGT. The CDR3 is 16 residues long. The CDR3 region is CASSYSPPTGGTEAFF. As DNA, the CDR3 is TGTGCCAGCAGTTACTCGCCCCCCACAGGGGGTACTGAAGCTTTCTTT.

CDR3: CASSEDRGAYGYTF. The CDR3 coding sequence is TGTGCCAGCAGCGAGGACAGGGGGGCCTATGGCTACACCTTC. The V and J genes are TRBV9 and TRBJ1-2; TRBD1 agrees at 10 bases. The germline gives CDR1 SGDLS, CDR2 YYNGEE. The CDR3 runs 14 residues. Unmatched junction bases numbered 3, after V lost 3 bases and J lost 4 bases.

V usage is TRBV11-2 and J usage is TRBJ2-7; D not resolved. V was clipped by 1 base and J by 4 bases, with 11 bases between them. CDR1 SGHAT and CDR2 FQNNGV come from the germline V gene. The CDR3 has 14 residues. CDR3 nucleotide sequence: TGTGCCAGCAGCTTAGTCCCCCATTTGTACGAGCAGTACTTC. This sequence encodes CASSLVPHLYEQYF.

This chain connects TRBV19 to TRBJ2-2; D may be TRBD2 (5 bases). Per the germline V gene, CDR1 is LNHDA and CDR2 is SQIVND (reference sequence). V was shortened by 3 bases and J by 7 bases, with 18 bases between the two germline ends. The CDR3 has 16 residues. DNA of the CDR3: TGTGCCAGTAGTATTAAAACGTGGCTAGCCGTCGGGGAGCTGTTTTTT. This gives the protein CASSIKTWLAVGELFF.

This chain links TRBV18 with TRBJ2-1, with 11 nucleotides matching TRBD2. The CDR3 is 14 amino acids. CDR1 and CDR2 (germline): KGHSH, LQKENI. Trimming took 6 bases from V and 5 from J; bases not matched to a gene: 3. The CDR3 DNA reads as TGTGCCAGCTCGCCGGGACTAGCGGACAATGAGCAGTTCTTC. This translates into CASSPGLADNEQFF.

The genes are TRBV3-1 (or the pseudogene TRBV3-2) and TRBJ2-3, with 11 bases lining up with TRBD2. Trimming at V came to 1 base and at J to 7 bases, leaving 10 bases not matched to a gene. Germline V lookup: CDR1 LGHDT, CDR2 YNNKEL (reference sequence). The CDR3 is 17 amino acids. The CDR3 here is CASSQAYISGGANTQYF. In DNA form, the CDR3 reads TGTGCCAGCAGCCAAGCCTATATTAGCGGGGGGGCCAATACGCAGTATTTT.